The 18 T cell receptor beta chains below come from one sample, sequenced in a study of technical replicates of blood from a handful of donors. The table came from immunoSEQ multiplex PCR; TCRdb's copy has only in-frame clones and leaves some out. The sample lists about 68,000 clones; under 98% were seen once. The specimen was T cells isolated from PBMCs. These receptor sequences come from a human donor in good health.

The gene calls are TRBV27 and TRBJ1-1; D gene uncertain. This CDR3 spans 15 amino acids. The V end was cut by 3 bases, the J end by 5 bases, with 16 bases between. Germline V CDR1 and CDR2: MNHEY, SMNVEV (reference sequence). The CDR3 bases are TGTGCCAGCAGTTTTACCCCGTACGGGAGAACTGAAGCTTTCTTT. Residues: CASSFTPYGRTEAFF.

This sequence joins TRBV30 and TRBJ1-2; the D is unclear. Germline values: CDR1 GTSNPN, CDR2 SVGIG (reference sequence). This CDR3 contains 12 residues. The V and J ends lost 5 bases and 5 bases respectively, with 12 bases between them. The chain's CDR3 is CAWSHLRYGYTF. CDR3 nucleotides: TGTGCCTGGTCCCACCTGAGGTATGGCTACACCTTC.

V and J are TRBV10-3 and TRBJ2-2, with unresolved D. Trimming removed 4 bases at V and 4 bases at J, with 10 bases between. The CDR3 spans 14 residues. The germline V gene has CDR1 ENHRY and CDR2 SYGVKD. CDR3 in amino acids: CAISVQSITGELFF. DNA for the CDR3: TGTGCCATCAGTGTACAGTCTATCACCGGGGAGCTGTTTTTT.

This chain joins TRBV7-2 and TRBJ1-2; 7 bases map to TRBD1. Germline-derived CDR1 and CDR2 are SGHTA and FQGNSA. Losses at the gene ends were 4 bases for V and 8 bases for J; bases not matched to a gene: 4. The CDR3 length is 12 residues. In DNA, the CDR3 is TGTGCCAGCAGCTGGCAGGGGGGAGGCTACACCTTC. This translates into CASSWQGGGYTF.

The chain links TRBV30 to TRBJ1-3, with TRBD1 matching over 7 bases. Germline V gene sequence: CDR1 GTSNPN, CDR2 SVGIG (reference sequence). The CDR3 spans 12 residues. The CDR3 DNA reads TGTGCTCATACCGGGACAGACAACACCATATATTTT. Protein: CAHTGTDNTIYF.

The V call is TRBV2, the J call TRBJ1-5; 7 bases are a match to TRBD1. The V and J ends lost 8 bases and 1 base, in that order; junction bases with no gene match: 5. This CDR3 contains 14 residues. CDR1 is SNHLY and CDR2 is FYNNEI in the germline V gene. CDR3 amino acids: CASEAQGSNQPQHF. In DNA, the CDR3 is TGTGCCAGCGAGGCACAGGGGAGCAATCAGCCCCAGCATTTT.

V is TRBV7-9 and J is TRBJ1-3; D uncertain. Germline assignment: CDR1 SEHNR and CDR2 FQNEAQ (reference sequence). Trimming took 5 bases from V and 0 from J, leaving 11 bases between them. The CDR3 consists of 15 residues. The CDR3 DNA is TGTGCCAGCAGCCTCGGGTTCCTCTCTGGAAACACCATATATTTT. Protein product: CASSLGFLSGNTIYF. Using reference TRBV7-9 and TRBJ1-3 for the parts outside the CDR3, the full variable domain is DTGVSQNPRHKITKRGQNVTFRCDPISEHNRLYWYRQTLGQGPEFLTYFQNEAQLEKSRLLSDRFSAERPKGSFSTLEIQRTEQGDSAMYLCASSLGFLSGNTIYFGEGSWLTVV.

The J gene is TRBJ1-2, the V gene TRBV19; 8 nucleotides align to TRBD1. The CDR3 covers 16 residues. Germline V lookup: CDR1 LNHDA, CDR2 SQIVND (reference sequence). The V segment lost 6 bases and the J segment 0 bases; nucleotides outside the gene matches: 9. The CDR3: CASRPGTGRANYGYTF. Here the CDR3 DNA reads TGTGCCAGTAGGCCTGGGACAGGAAGAGCTAACTATGGCTACACCTTC.

The chain uses TRBV6-5 and TRBJ1-2, with D perhaps matching TRBD1 (6 bases). CDR3 size: 15 residues. V shed 5 bases and J shed 0 bases, with 13 bases lying between them. From germline, CDR1 is MNHEY and CDR2 SVGAGI. The CDR3 DNA follows: TGTGCCAGCAGTACCCAGGGGAATCCTAACTATGGCTACACCTTC. The encoded protein is CASSTQGNPNYGYTF.

This clone occurred a few times. This chain links TRBV10-1 with TRBJ2-3; D may be TRBD2 (6 bases). The CDR3 extends over 16 amino acids. The V end lost 5 bases, the J end lost 5 bases, and 20 bases lay between the germline ends. Germline loops: CDR1 WNHNN, CDR2 SYGVQD (reference sequence). This CDR3 reads CASSKRDSLRGDTQYF. The CDR3 nucleotides read TGCGCCAGCAGTAAACGGGACTCTCTTCGGGGAGATACGCAGTATTTT.

The chain carries TRBV14 and TRBJ2-5; 10 positions agree with TRBD1. Germline trimming cut 1 base from V and 3 bases from J; bases unmatched to any gene: 2. Germline values: CDR1 SGHDN, CDR2 FVKESK. The CDR3 is 15 residues long. CDR3 coding DNA: TGTGCCAGCAGCCAAGGGACAGGGGGTGAAGAGACCCAGTACTTC. It specifies CASSQGTGGEETQYF.

The chain recombines TRBV2 with TRBJ1-5, with TRBD1 matching over 7 bases. The CDR3 is 13 amino acids. The J segment lost 7 bases and the V segment lost 6 bases, leaving 6 bases of the junction unmatched. Germline V gene data show CDR1 as SNHLY and CDR2 as FYNNEI. The CDR3 bases are TGTGCCAGCAGGGACACAGGGGAACAGCCCCAGCATTTT. Amino acid sequence: CASRDTGEQPQHF.

This clone was seen just once. The rearrangement links TRBV27 to TRBJ2-3; 10 positions match TRBD2. The V and J ends lost 6 bases and 3 bases, in that order; junction bases with no gene match: 9. There are 16 residues in the CDR3. The germline gives CDR1 MNHEY, CDR2 SMNVEV (reference sequence). Here the CDR3 reads CASSHLAGVVTDTQYF. As DNA, the CDR3 is TGTGCCAGCAGCCACCTAGCGGGAGTTGTGACAGATACGCAGTATTTT.

A word on this clone: One junction end does not reproduce the germline sequence, and a read error may be involved. This chain links TRBV7-7 with TRBJ2-5, with D maybe TRBD1 (5 bases). Germline CDR1 SSHAT, CDR2 FNYEAQ (reference sequence). CDR3 length: 15 amino acids. The DNA for the CDR3 is TGTGCTAGCAGCTTAGGCTACCGACAGCAAGAGACCCAGTACTTC. Translated: CASSLGYRQQETQYF. Complete variable domain (other parts from reference TRBV7-7 and TRBJ2-5): GAGVSQSPRYKVTKRGQDVTLRCDPISSHATLYWYQQALGQGPEFLTYFNYEAQPDKSGLPSDRFSAERPEGSISTLTIQRTEQRDSAMYRCASSLGYRQQETQYFGPGTRLLVL.

The chain joins TRBV7-8 to TRBJ2-5; 9 positions match TRBD2. V lost 1 base and J lost 0; bases outside the gene matches: 3. Germline V lookup: CDR1 SGHVS, CDR2 FQNEAQ. There are 16 residues in the CDR3. The CDR3: CASSLVAGVDQETQYF. In nucleotides, the CDR3 is TGTGCCAGCAGCTTAGTAGCGGGAGTGGACCAAGAGACCCAGTACTTC.

V and J are TRBV10-3 and TRBJ2-5; D is possibly TRBD2 (6 bases). V dropped 0 bases and J dropped 2 bases, with 10 bases sitting between them. In germline, CDR1 is ENHRY, CDR2 SYGVKD. The CDR3 is 15 amino acids. This chain's CDR3 is CAISESWREQETQYF. As DNA, the CDR3 is TGTGCCATCAGTGAGTCCTGGCGGGAACAAGAGACCCAGTACTTC.

This clone showed up just a few times. The J gene is TRBJ1-2, the V gene TRBV30; TRBD1 matches 7 bases. J gave up 4 bases and V 4 bases, and 3 bases lay outside the gene matches. Germline V CDR1 and CDR2: GTSNPN, SVGIG (reference sequence). This CDR3 contains 12 residues. CDR3 sequence reads: CAWTRDSYGYTF. The CDR3 nucleotides are TGTGCCTGGACGCGGGACAGCTATGGCTACACCTTC.

The chain combines TRBV29-1 with TRBJ1-1; TRBD1 matches at 10 bases. The CDR3 runs to 12 residues. The V and J ends lost 6 bases and 5 bases, in that order; junction bases with no gene match: 3. CDR1 and CDR2 (germline): SQVTM, ANQGSEA. The CDR3 DNA reads as TGCAGCGTCGGACAGGGGGAAACTGAAGCTTTCTTT. It specifies CSVGQGETEAFF.